The 17 T cell receptor beta chains below all came from one sample that was sequenced in a study of blood T cell repertoires in COVID-19. The data were produced by immunoSEQ multiplex PCR, yet TCRdb's version contains in-frame clones alone and is incomplete. The table has more than 150,000 clones, around 79% seen once. Sequencing was performed on peripheral blood. The receptors were sampled from a man between 60 and 70 years old with active or convalescent COVID-19.

V gene TRBV7-9 combines with J gene TRBJ1-2; 9 bases agree with TRBD1. CDR1 SEHNR and CDR2 FQNEAQ come from the germline V gene (reference sequence). The V gene end was trimmed by 0 bases and the J gene end by 10 bases; junction bases not matched to a gene: 3. The CDR3 loop spans 13 amino acids. CDR3 loop: CASSLAGTGSYTF. The CDR3 DNA reads as TGTGCCAGCAGCTTAGCCGGGACAGGGTCCTACACCTTC.

The V gene is TRBV7-9, the J gene TRBJ1-5; D not resolved. The germline V and J ends were trimmed by 2 bases and 0 bases, with 20 bases remaining between them. This CDR3 has 19 residues. The V gene's germline CDR1 is SEHNR and CDR2 FQNEAQ (reference sequence). As DNA, the CDR3 is TGTGCCAGCAGCTTATACGGAGCGGGCCCCTTCCTTAGCAATCAGCCCCAGCATTTT. Its translation: CASSLYGAGPFLSNQPQHF.

The chain employs TRBV5-5 and TRBJ2-7, with 9 bases fitting TRBD2. The CDR3 sequence is 15 residues long. CDR1 and CDR2 (germline): SGHKS, YYEKEE (reference sequence). Trimming removed 4 bases from V and 8 bases from J; junction bases left unmatched: 13. The CDR3 sequence is CASSPGAGLAGKQYF. The CDR3 DNA sequence: TGTGCCAGCAGCCCTGGAGCGGGACTAGCTGGAAAGCAGTACTTC.

This clone was counted between two and nine times. The chain uses TRBV28 and TRBJ1-1, with D unresolved. The V gene lost 8 bases and the J gene lost 1 base, with 11 bases spanning the gap. CDR3 length: 13 residues. The germline V gene encodes CDR1 MDHEN and CDR2 SYDVKM. The CDR3: CASGLPRNTEAFF. The CDR3 bases are TGTGCCAGCGGCCTGCCCCGGAACACTGAAGCTTTCTTT.

Details on this clone: Mismatch with germline at one junction end may stem from a read error. The chain couples TRBV12-3 or TRBV12-4 to TRBJ2-7; 10 bases fit TRBD2. This CDR3 is 13 amino acids long. The chain's CDR3 is CASSLAGAYEQYF. In DNA, the CDR3 is TGTGCCAGCAGTCTAGCGGGAGCCTACGAGCAGTACTTC.

The chain has TRBV7-2 and TRBJ2-3; possible D gene TRBD2, 6 bases. Per the germline V gene, CDR1 is SGHTA and CDR2 is FQGNSA. V was shortened by 3 bases and J by 0 bases, with 16 bases between the two germline ends. The CDR3 contains 17 residues. CDR3 in amino acids: CASSFSLAEISTDTQYF. CDR3 nucleotide sequence: TGTGCCAGCAGCTTTTCATTAGCGGAAATTAGCACAGATACGCAGTATTTT.

V usage is TRBV6-5 and J usage is TRBJ2-7, with TRBD1 as a possible D gene (5 bases). Trimming left V 10 bases short and J 3 bases short, with 10 bases between. The CDR3 extends over 11 amino acids. Germline CDR1 reads MNHEY; CDR2 reads SVGAGI. CDR3: CATDSYYEQYF. CDR3 nucleotides: TGTGCCACCGACAGTTACTACGAGCAGTACTTC.

The chain is built from TRBV11-3 and TRBJ2-1; 8 bases map to TRBD2. This CDR3 contains 12 residues. CDR1 is SGHNT, CDR2 YENEEA, per germline. J gave up 9 bases and V 5 bases, and 3 bases lay outside the gene matches. CDR3 protein: CASSRGGSEQFF. As DNA, the CDR3 is TGTGCCAGCAGCCGGGGGGGGAGTGAGCAGTTCTTC. Together with reference TRBV11-3 and TRBJ2-1, the CDR3 gives the full variable domain: EAGVVQSPRYKIIEKKQPVAFWCNPISGHNTLYWYLQNLGQGPELLIRYENEEAVDDSQLPKDRFSAERLKGVDSTLKIQPAELGDSAVYLCASSRGGSEQFFGPGTRLTVL.

This clone turned up a few times. The V gene is TRBV19, the J gene TRBJ1-6; 9 bases are a match to TRBD1. With V trimmed by 5 bases and J by 0 bases, 5 bases remained unmatched. This CDR3 is 17 amino acids long. Germline-derived CDR1 and CDR2 are LNHDA and SQIVND (reference sequence). In DNA, the CDR3 is TGTGCCAGTAGTCGCGGACAGGGGAGCTCCTATAATTCACCCCTCCACTTT. Its protein is CASSRGQGSSYNSPLHF.

The chain couples TRBV11-2 to TRBJ2-1, with 8 positions matching TRBD1. V gave up 4 bases and J gave up 1 base; unmatched junction bases: 3. The CDR3 totals 15 residues. The germline V gene encodes CDR1 SGHAT and CDR2 FQNNGV. The CDR3 region is CASSSTGGSYNEQFF. CDR3 coding DNA: TGTGCCAGCAGCTCCACAGGGGGTTCCTACAATGAGCAGTTCTTC.

The chain carries TRBV7-6 and TRBJ2-2; 9 bases agree with TRBD1. Trimming took 6 bases from V and 7 from J; bases not matched to a gene: 12. Germline CDR1 and CDR2: SGHVS and FNYEAQ. The CDR3 runs 16 residues. The CDR3 coding sequence is TGTGCCAGCAGGCTTTGGGACAGGGAAACCGTCGGGGAGCTGTTTTTT. Residues: CASRLWDRETVGELFF.

To note about this clone: Other DNA sequences in the same sample also yield this CDR3. This sequence joins TRBV9 and TRBJ1-4; no reliable D call. The germline V gene encodes CDR1 SGDLS and CDR2 YYNGEE. V was cut by 0 bases and J by 2 bases, with 8 bases left in between. The CDR3 is 15 amino acids. CDR3 sequence (DNA): TGTGCCAGCAGCGTAGATGAGGGTACTAATGAAAAACTGTTTTTT. It specifies CASSVDEGTNEKLFF.

The gene calls are TRBV28 and TRBJ2-3; 8 nucleotides line up with TRBD2. The V gene's germline CDR1 is MDHEN and CDR2 SYDVKM. This CDR3 is 12 amino acids long. The ends lost 10 bases at V and 0 bases at J; junction bases unmatched: 0. This chain's CDR3 is CATGGSTDTQYF. The CDR3 nucleotides read TGTGCCACGGGGGGGAGCACAGATACGCAGTATTTT.

The rearrangement links TRBV19 to TRBJ2-1; a weak D match, TRBD2 (5 bases). The CDR3 length is 15 residues. Trimming removed 5 bases at V and 0 bases at J, with 11 bases between. Germline CDR1 reads LNHDA; CDR2 reads SQIVND (reference sequence). The CDR3 sequence: CASSGDTSSYNEQFF. Here the CDR3 DNA reads TGTGCCAGTAGTGGAGACACTAGCTCCTACAATGAGCAGTTCTTC.

This clone was seen a handful of times. The chain has TRBV2 and TRBJ1-5; 7 nucleotides line up with TRBD1. The germline V gene has CDR1 SNHLY and CDR2 FYNNEI. The ends lost 6 bases at V and 0 bases at J; junction bases unmatched: 5. This CDR3 contains 15 residues. This CDR3 reads CASSPGTVSNQPQHF. The CDR3 region has the DNA TGTGCCAGCAGCCCAGGGACAGTTAGCAATCAGCCCCAGCATTTT.

V and J are TRBV7-9 and TRBJ1-2; the D is unclear. The CDR3 runs 15 residues. V was clipped by 3 bases and J by 2 bases, with 13 bases between them. Per the germline V gene, CDR1 is SEHNR and CDR2 is FQNEAQ (reference sequence). CDR3: CASSLGAGKNYGYTF. The CDR3 bases are TGTGCCAGCAGCTTGGGAGCGGGCAAGAACTATGGCTACACCTTC.

The chain recombines TRBV18 with TRBJ2-7, with 12 bases aligning to TRBD1. Germline V gives CDR1 KGHSH, CDR2 LQKENI. The length of the CDR3 is 18 residues. The junction had 13 bases not matched to a gene; V was cut back by 2 bases and J by 5 bases. The CDR3 coding sequence is TGTGCCAGCTCACCAGCTTCACCCGGGACAGGGGGCTTCGACGAGCAGTACTTC. Encoded protein: CASSPASPGTGGFDEQYF. The full variable domain, its missing parts supplied by reference TRBV18 and TRBJ2-7, is NAGVMQNPRHLVRRRGQEARLRCSPMKGHSHVYWYRQLPEEGLKFMVYLQKENIIDESGMPKERFSAEFPKEGPSILRIQQVVRGDSAAYFCASSPASPGTGGFDEQYFGPGTRLTVT.